The present entry profiles one TCR beta chain with its context. What it binds is unknown. The data belong to a study of cytomegalovirus exposure and HLA in healthy donors. Study conclusions and caveats: Altogether, 150 to 200 TCR beta chains were recorded as cytomegalovirus-associated.

The CDR3 runs 12 residues. V was trimmed by 4 bases and J by 8 bases, leaving 12 bases between them. The germline V gene encodes CDR1 SGHDT and CDR2 YYEEEE. Researchers ran the PCR with 60 Vbeta and 13 Jbeta primers. Clones were read by immunoSEQ multiplex PCR, and TCRdb kept only the in-frame ones, dropping some. Of under 200,000 clones in the sample, 60% to 80% were seen once. This TCR was sampled from a man between 60 and 70 years old in good health and CMV-seronegative. The sample consisted of PBMCs. This chain links TRBV5-6 with TRBJ1-2; D not certain. CDR3: CASSQQEGGYTF. CDR3 DNA: TGTGCCAGCAGCCAGCAGGAGGGCGGCTACACCTTC. Complete variable domain (other parts from reference TRBV5-6 and TRBJ1-2): DAGVTQSPTHLIKTRGQQVTLRCSPKSGHDTVSWYQQALGQGPQFIFQYYEEEERQRGNFPDRFSGHQFPNYSSELNVNALLLGDSALYLCASSQQEGGYTFGSGTRLTVV.